The source of this T cell receptor (beta chain) is a study of preoperative IRX-2 immunotherapy in early breast cancer. Profiled with immunoSEQ multiplex PCR; TCRdb holds only in-frame clones, not every one. The sample includes roughly 2,100 clones, roughly 81% seen only once; the top ten take 5.6%. The germline V gene has CDR1 SGHNT and CDR2 YENEEA. The V and J ends lost 1 base and 2 bases respectively, with 9 bases between them. The CDR3 consists of 14 residues. The treatment is: preoperative locoregional IRX-2 cytokine immunotherapy. Patients received preoperative, locoregional IRX-2 cytokine immunotherapy in a phase Ib study.

The chain employs TRBV11-3 and TRBJ2-7; D is tentatively TRBD1 or TRBD2 (5 bases each). The material sequenced was tumor tissue, taken before IRX-2 immunotherapy. The receptor's source is a human donor with breast cancer. CDR3 sequence: CASSLVEGTYEQYF. The CDR3 bases are TGTGCCAGCAGCTTAGTCGAGGGGACCTACGAGCAGTACTTC.